The 27 T cell receptor beta chains below all came from one sample that was sequenced in a study of CD8+CD57+ T cells in acquired aplastic anemia. Template material for TCR beta VDJ and CDR3 profiling consisted of genomic DNA. TCRdb passed the reads through MiXCR, listing each CDR3 protein once. The sample has under 200,000 distinct CDR3 sequences; about 48% are singletons. Specimen: sorted CD4+, CD8+, or CD8+CD57+ T cells (not recorded which) from PBMCs. These receptors all stem from a human donor in good health.

The rearrangement uses TRBV16 and TRBJ1-5; D is ambiguous. V was clipped by 0 bases and J by 6 bases, with 15 bases between them. The CDR3 is made up of 16 amino acids. Germline V CDR1 and CDR2: KGHSY, FQNENV. The CDR3 region is CASSQSGTLSGQPQHF. For the CDR3, the DNA is TGTGCCAGCAGCCAATCTGGCACTCTGTCCGGTCAGCCCCAGCATTTT.

This clonotype was detected ten times or more. The rearrangement uses TRBV7-2 and TRBJ2-7, with a weak D call TRBD1 (6 bases). Between the trimmed V and J ends, which lost 3 bases and 5 bases, there was a span of 11 bases. CDR1 is SGHTA and CDR2 is FQGNSA in the germline V gene. This CDR3 spans 13 amino acids. The CDR3 DNA reads TGTGCCAGCAGCTTTCTCAGGGGACACGAGCAGTACTTC. Translated, it gives CASSFLRGHEQYF.

This chain connects TRBV10-3 to TRBJ2-1, with D unclear. The CDR3 consists of 14 residues. From germline, CDR1 is ENHRY and CDR2 SYGVKD. Trimming removed 3 bases from V and 7 bases from J, with 13 bases in between. CDR3 DNA: TGTGCCATCAGTGAACAACTTTTGGCGAATGAGCAGTTCTTC. Translation: CAISEQLLANEQFF.

CDR3 loop: CSGVRAGELFF. The CDR3 DNA sequence: TGCAGCGGGGTAAGGGCCGGGGAGCTGTTTTTT. V usage is TRBV29-1 and J usage is TRBJ2-2; no definite D call. This CDR3 contains 11 residues. The germline V and J ends were trimmed by 7 bases and 6 bases, with 9 bases remaining between them. CDR1 is SQVTM and CDR2 is ANQGSEA in the germline V gene.

This clonotype has only a few counts. The chain recombines TRBV10-1 with TRBJ2-7; D not resolved. The ends were cut back, 5 bases at V and 10 bases at J, with 12 bases in the middle. Germline CDR1 WNHNN, CDR2 SYGVQD (reference sequence). CDR3 length: 11 residues. This CDR3 is CASSPGKVQYF. In nucleotides, the CDR3 is TGCGCCAGCAGTCCTGGGAAGGTCCAGTACTTC.

This clonotype was counted many times. The junction differs from germline at one of its ends, possibly a read error. The rearrangement joins TRBV7-7 to TRBJ2-1, with D perhaps assigned TRBD1 or TRBD2 (6 bases each). Germline CDR1 reads SSHAT; CDR2 reads FNYEAQ (reference sequence). CDR3 length: 15 residues. This CDR3 is CASSLGNVKGGEQFF. The CDR3 DNA sequence: TGTGCTAGCAGCTTAGGAAATGTTAAGGGGGGTGAGCAGTTCTTC.

The chain couples TRBV5-1 to TRBJ2-7; 9 bases align to TRBD1. The CDR3 spans 15 residues. V lost 0 bases and J lost 5; bases outside the gene matches: 6. Germline CDR1 reads SGHRS; CDR2 reads YFSETQ. The CDR3 here is CASSLAPGTGNEQYF. CDR3 sequence (DNA): TGCGCCAGCAGCTTGGCTCCCGGGACAGGGAACGAGCAGTACTTC.

The chain links TRBV9 to TRBJ1-4, with a possible D match to TRBD1 (6 bases). Per the germline V gene, CDR1 is SGDLS and CDR2 is YYNGEE. There are 14 residues in the CDR3. V lost 3 bases to trimming and J lost 13 bases, with 19 bases between them. The CDR3 loop reads CASSGEGKDRGLFF. In DNA, the CDR3 is TGTGCCAGCAGCGGAGAGGGGAAGGACAGAGGACTGTTTTTT.

Concerning this clonotype itself: A junction boundary mismatches the germline segment, possibly from a read error. The chain links TRBV7-8 to TRBJ1-2; possible D gene TRBD1, 6 bases. This CDR3 has 13 amino acids. Germline V gene sequence: CDR1 SGHVS, CDR2 FQNEAQ. The CDR3 bases are TGTGCCAGCGGCTTAAATCGACAGGCTGGCTACACCTTC. It specifies CASGLNRQAGYTF.

The chain employs TRBV28 and TRBJ2-5; weak D call: TRBD2 (7 bases). The germline gives CDR1 MDHEN, CDR2 SYDVKM. The CDR3 consists of 15 residues. V was trimmed by 3 bases and J by 7 bases, leaving 18 bases between them. CDR3 sequence reads: CASSFGGRGFGTQYF. Written as DNA, the CDR3 is TGTGCCAGCAGTTTCGGGGGGAGGGGGTTTGGGACCCAGTACTTC.

This clonotype was seen just once. The chain employs TRBV25-1 and TRBJ2-6, with 7 bases lining up with TRBD1. The CDR3 covers 15 residues. V shed 3 bases and J 2 bases; nucleotides not matched to a gene: 1. The V gene's germline CDR1 is MGHDK and CDR2 SYGVNS. CDR3 in amino acids: CASSETGTGANVLTF. The CDR3 nucleotides are TGTGCCAGCAGTGAGACAGGGACTGGGGCCAACGTCCTGACTTTC.

This clonotype was counted ten times or more. This sequence joins TRBV6-1 and TRBJ1-5, with D tentatively TRBD1 (5 bases). This CDR3 spans 14 amino acids. V lost 2 bases to trimming and J lost 6 bases, with 11 bases between them. In germline, CDR1 is MNHNS, CDR2 SASEGT. The CDR3 nucleotides read TGTGCCAGCAGTGAATTGGGTAGGGGTCAGCCCCAGCATTTT. This gives the protein CASSELGRGQPQHF.

This chain uses TRBV20-1 with TRBJ2-3, with TRBD2 matching over 9 bases. The CDR3 has 15 amino acids. V was clipped by 1 base and J by 0 bases; unmatched bases: 2. The germline CDR1 and CDR2 sequences are DFQATT and SNEGSKA (reference sequence). The CDR3, as DNA: TGCAGTGCTAGAGGTCTAGCGGGGAGCACAGATACGCAGTATTTT. Its translation: CSARGLAGSTDTQYF.

The chain links TRBV10-2 to TRBJ2-7, with 9 bases identical to TRBD2. Germline V gene sequence: CDR1 WSHSY, CDR2 SAAADI. V dropped 4 bases and J dropped 10; count of bases not matched to a gene: 20. The CDR3 loop spans 17 amino acids. CDR3 sequence reads: CASSAQLAGGFVPRQYF. CDR3 sequence (DNA): TGCGCCAGCAGTGCCCAACTAGCGGGTGGTTTCGTGCCGCGACAGTACTTC.

This clonotype occurred many times. The genes are TRBV18 and TRBJ2-7, with TRBD1 identical over 8 bases. CDR1 is KGHSH, CDR2 LQKENI, per germline. There are 16 residues in the CDR3. The trim removed 0 bases at V and 6 bases at J, leaving 10 bases unmatched. The CDR3 protein is CASSPPRTGTRIEQYF. Written as DNA, the CDR3 is TGTGCCAGCTCACCACCCCGGACAGGGACCAGGATCGAGCAGTACTTC.

Details on this clonotype: A junction boundary mismatches the germline segment, possibly from a read error. V and J are TRBV7-8 and TRBJ1-1, with unresolved D. The CDR3 length is 13 residues. Germline CDR1 and CDR2: SGHVS and FQNEAQ. Here the CDR3 reads CAGSLASNTEAFF. CDR3 DNA sequence: TGTGCCGGCAGCTTAGCCAGCAACACTGAAGCTTTCTTT. Complete variable domain (other parts from reference TRBV7-8 and TRBJ1-1): GAGVSQSPRYKVAKRGQDVALRCDPISGHVSLFWYQQALGQGPEFLTYFQNEAQLDKSGLPSDRFFAERPEGSVSTLKIQRTQQEDSAVYLCAGSLASNTEAFFGQGTRLTVV.

The gene calls are TRBV7-6 and TRBJ2-5; possibly TRBD2 for D (6 bases). This CDR3 has 13 amino acids. Germline CDR1 and CDR2: SGHVS and FNYEAQ. Trimming removed 5 bases at V and 3 bases at J, with 10 bases between. The CDR3 reads CASSMDYKETQYF. CDR3 DNA sequence: TGTGCCAGCAGCATGGACTATAAAGAGACCCAGTACTTC.

This clonotype has just a few counts. The chain links TRBV11-1 to TRBJ1-5; D gene unclear. Per the germline V gene, CDR1 is SGHAT and CDR2 is FQDESV (reference sequence). This CDR3 region has 18 residues. V was pared by 1 base and J by 1 base, with 17 bases between. CDR3 protein: CASSLGVGSTQSNQPQHF. CDR3 DNA: TGTGCCAGCAGCTTAGGGGTTGGTTCGACCCAGAGCAATCAGCCCCAGCATTTT. Combining the CDR3 with reference TRBV11-1 and TRBJ1-5 gives the whole variable domain EAEVAQSPRYKITEKSQAVAFWCDPISGHATLYWYRQILGQGPELLVQFQDESVVDDSQLPKDRFSAERLKGVDSTLKIQPAELGDSAMYLCASSLGVGSTQSNQPQHFGDGTRLSIL.

This clonotype was counted ten times or more. The rearrangement links TRBV7-9 to TRBJ2-1; D gene ambiguous. V lost 4 bases and J 0 bases, leaving 4 bases between the germline ends. This CDR3 has 13 residues. Germline V CDR1 and CDR2: SEHNR, FQNEAQ (reference sequence). CDR3 in DNA: TGTGCCAGCAGCTCCTCCTCCTACAATGAGCAGTTCTTC. Amino acids: CASSSSSYNEQFF. The entire variable domain, with the rest obtained from reference TRBV7-9 and TRBJ2-1, is as follows: DTGVSQNPRHKITKRGQNVTFRCDPISEHNRLYWYRQTLGQGPEFLTYFQNEAQLEKSRLLSDRFSAERPKGSFSTLEIQRTEQGDSAMYLCASSSSSYNEQFFGPGTRLTVL.

This clonotype was detected ten times or more. The chain couples TRBV9 to TRBJ2-5, with 7 bases fitting TRBD2. Germline V gene data show CDR1 as SGDLS and CDR2 as YYNGEE. The V segment lost 1 base and the J segment 1 base; nucleotides outside the gene matches: 7. The CDR3 extends over 16 amino acids. CDR3 nucleotides: TGTGCCAGCAGCGTAACGCCTAGCGGTGGCCAAGAGACCCAGTACTTC. This encodes CASSVTPSGGQETQYF.

In this sample, this clonotype turned up many times. This chain connects TRBV6-4 to TRBJ2-1; TRBD2 agrees at 11 bases. V lost 4 bases to trimming and J lost 9 bases; unmatched junction nucleotides: 8. CDR3 length: 15 amino acids. CDR1 MRHNA and CDR2 SNTAGT come from the germline V gene. The CDR3 DNA reads as TGTGCCAGCAGTGCGTTAGCGGGAGGGATGGGTGAGCAGTTCTTC. Its translation: CASSALAGGMGEQFF.

V gene TRBV7-2 combines with J gene TRBJ2-1; D is possibly TRBD2 (6 bases). CDR1 SGHTA and CDR2 FQGNSA come from the germline V gene. V lost 0 bases and J 7 bases, leaving 13 bases between the germline ends. The CDR3 sequence is 15 residues long. This CDR3 reads CASSLAGGFLNEQFF. The CDR3 nucleotides read TGTGCCAGCAGCTTAGCGGGGGGTTTCTTGAATGAGCAGTTCTTC.

Worth noting for this clonotype: A junction end diverges from the germline sequence, so it may reflect a read error. The CDR3 DNA reads TGCGCCAGCAGCTTTAGAGGCGAATATGGCTATACCTTC. It specifies CASSFRGEYGYTF. The V call is TRBV5-1, the J call TRBJ1-2; no clear D. The CDR3 consists of 13 residues. Germline CDR1 SGHRS, CDR2 YFSETQ.

This clonotype was detected ten times or more. J is TRBJ1-1 and V is TRBV20-1; possible D gene TRBD1, 5 bases. Trimming cost V 4 bases and J 4 bases, with 22 bases left between them. Germline V lookup: CDR1 DFQATT, CDR2 SNEGSKA (reference sequence). This CDR3 has 16 residues. CDR3 region: CSATSSWWRGVTEAFF. For the CDR3, the DNA is TGCAGTGCTACGAGTAGCTGGTGGCGAGGGGTCACTGAAGCTTTCTTT.

The gene calls are TRBV6-5 and TRBJ1-2, with 10 nucleotides matching TRBD1. The V gene end was trimmed by 2 bases and the J gene end by 3 bases; junction bases not matched to a gene: 3. The CDR3 is 15 amino acids. Germline CDR1 reads MNHEY; CDR2 reads SVGAGI. CDR3 in amino acids: CASSYPGQGDYGYTF. In DNA form, the CDR3 reads TGTGCCAGCAGTTACCCCGGACAGGGGGACTATGGCTACACCTTC.

This clonotype was seen many times. The chain is built from TRBV11-2 and TRBJ2-5; D gene unclear. The CDR3 is made up of 17 amino acids. The V end lost 0 bases, the J end lost 2 bases, and 16 bases lay between the germline ends. The germline CDR1 and CDR2 sequences are SGHAT and FQNNGV. The CDR3 region has the DNA TGTGCCAGCAGCTTAGATCTTCTTTCCCCGGATCAAGAGACCCAGTACTTC. Amino acid sequence: CASSLDLLSPDQETQYF. Drawing the rest from reference TRBV11-2 and TRBJ2-5, the complete variable domain is EAGVAQSPRYKIIEKRQSVAFWCNPISGHATLYWYQQILGQGPKLLIQFQNNGVVDDSQLPKDRFSAERLKGVDSTLKIQPAKLEDSAVYLCASSLDLLSPDQETQYFGPGTRLLVL.

This clonotype was seen at least ten times. V is TRBV7-2 and J is TRBJ1-5; the D is unclear. This CDR3 is 13 amino acids long. Germline CDR1 is SGHTA and CDR2 is FQGNSA. Trimming cost V 5 bases and J 1 base, with 6 bases left between them. In nucleotides, the CDR3 is TGTGCCAGCAGCAGGGAGAGCAATCAGCCCCAGCATTTT. This gives the protein CASSRESNQPQHF.